This T cell receptor (beta chain) was captured by sequencing in a study of blood T cell repertoires in COVID-19 (dated by TCRdb to 2020 to 2021). Turning to the overall study: The collaborator samples originated in the United States, Italy and Spain and spanned the acute and convalescent phases of COVID-19. The material from the prospective study consisted of cDNA or gDNA derived from T cells, B-cell-depleted T cells, or PBMCs. The dataset comprised deeply sampled blood TCRbeta repertoires from subjects exposed to, actively infected with, or recovered from COVID-19. A freely available public database, intended as a resource for researchers studying the immune response to SARS-CoV-2, is where the repertoires were released. Samples were obtained from the ongoing ImmuneRACE study (first 160 participants) and from approximately 1,200 subjects provided by 6 global collaborators. The sample metadata nearly always contained a de-identified subject ID, COVID-19 status, age in years and sex. Where available, HLA class I and class II types were obtained from metadata supplied by the sample provider rather than from assay-based typing.

Spanning cysteine to phenylalanine, the CDR3 consists of 17 amino acids. The CDR3 DNA has 51 bases and is translated from base 1. Between the V and J ends, shortened by 4 bases and 0 bases respectively, the junction contains 17 bases. The germline V gene gives CDR1 as SGHRS and CDR2 as YFSETQ. Collaborating institutions collected whole blood in K2EDTA tubes following their own protocols. Collaborator samples were shipped for TCRbeta analysis as frozen whole blood, isolated PBMCs, or DNA extracted from either sample type. Summary of the overall study and its limitations: The quantity of clinical and demographic metadata differed by source and by participant and was supplied without curation.

A note on this clone: Its antigen is still unknown. No base-level quality is on record; no much larger clone is a single base apart.

TCRbeta CDR3 regions were amplified from genomic DNA using the immunoSEQ Assay, a bias-controlled multiplex PCR. Under the source paper's analysis protocol: The number of nucleated cells in each sample was estimated by amplification of reference gene primers within the assay. To quantify the absolute abundance of each unique TCRbeta CDR3 rearrangement, sequence reads were collapsed and filtered. For each sample, productive Simpson clonality was calculated as the square root of Simpson's diversity index across productive rearrangements. TCRdb mirrors the immuneACCESS table, restricted to in-frame sequences. Some clones are absent from its copies; in checked studies, under half trace to an unresolved V gene, and the reason for the others is unknown. Clonal size and the V and J genes are those of that table, whereas D and trimming came from the DNA. Counted in this sample were some 280,000 clones; 89% of them appeared once. The ten largest clones add up to roughly an eighth of the sample.

The clonotype was recovered from a woman aged 55-70 years with acute or convalescent COVID-19. The rearranged segments are TRBV5-1 and TRBJ2-4; tentative D gene TRBD1, with 6 bases matching. The material sequenced was peripheral blood. Read as DNA, the sequence is TGCGCCAGCAGCCGGACAGACATAAGTTTAGCCAAAAACATTCAGTACTTC. Its protein is CASSRTDISLAKNIQYF. Here the CDR3 is joined to the reference TRBV5-1 and TRBJ2-4 genes, and the full variable domain is: KAGVTQTPRYLIKTRGQQVTLSCSPISGHRSVSWYQQTPGQGLQFLFEYFSETQRNKGNFPGRFSGRQFSNSRSEMNVSTLELGDSALYLCASSRTDISLAKNIQYFGAGTRLSVL.